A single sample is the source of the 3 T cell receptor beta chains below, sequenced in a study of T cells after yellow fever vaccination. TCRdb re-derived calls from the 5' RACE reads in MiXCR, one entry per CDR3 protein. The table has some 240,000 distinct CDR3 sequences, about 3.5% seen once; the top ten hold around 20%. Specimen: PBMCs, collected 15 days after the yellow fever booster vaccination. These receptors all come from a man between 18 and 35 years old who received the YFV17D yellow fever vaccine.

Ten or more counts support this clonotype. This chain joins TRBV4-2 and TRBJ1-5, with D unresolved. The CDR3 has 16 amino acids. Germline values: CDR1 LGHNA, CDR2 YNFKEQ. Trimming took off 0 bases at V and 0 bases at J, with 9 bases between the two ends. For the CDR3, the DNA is TGTGCCAGCAGCCAAGAGATTGGGTTTAGCAATCAGCCCCAGCATTTT. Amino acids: CASSQEIGFSNQPQHF.

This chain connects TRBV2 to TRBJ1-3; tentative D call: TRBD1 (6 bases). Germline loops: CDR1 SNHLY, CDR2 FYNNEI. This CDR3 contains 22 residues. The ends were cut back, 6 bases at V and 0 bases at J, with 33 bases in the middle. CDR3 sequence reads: CASSAQPRGVFGGRSSGNTIYF. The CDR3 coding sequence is TGTGCCAGCAGCGCTCAACCTCGGGGTGTATTCGGGGGCCGGTCCTCTGGAAACACCATATATTTT. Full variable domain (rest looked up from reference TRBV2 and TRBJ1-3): EPEVTQTPSHQVTQMGQEVILRCVPISNHLYFYWYRQILGQKVEFLVSFYNNEISEKSEIFDDQFSVERPDGSNFTLKIRSTKLEDSAMYFCASSAQPRGVFGGRSSGNTIYFGEGSWLTVV.

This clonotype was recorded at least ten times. CDR3 amino acids: CASSPLADRRNEKLFF. Written as DNA, the CDR3 is TGTGCCAGCTCACCACTGGCGGACAGGCGTAATGAAAAACTGTTTTTT. The rearrangement joins TRBV18 to TRBJ1-4; TRBD1 matches at 7 bases. This CDR3 contains 16 residues. V lost 1 base to trimming and J lost 4 bases; unmatched junction nucleotides: 6. The germline V gene has CDR1 KGHSH and CDR2 LQKENI.